This T cell receptor beta chain derives from a study of blood T cell repertoires in COVID-19. Germline CDR1 reads PRHDT; CDR2 reads FYEKMQ (reference sequence). Trimming took 5 bases from V and 0 from J; bases not matched to a gene: 12. The CDR3 runs 17 residues. In the source study's methods: Scientists estimated how many nucleated cells there were by amplifying reference gene primers. Produced via immunoSEQ multiplex PCR; TCRdb's table is partial and in-frame only. V and J calls plus clone size are reproduced from that table; the DNA served to infer D and trimming. The data contain fewer than 150,000 clones, about 90% of them singletons.

The TCR was taken from a woman aged 50 to 60 who had recovered from COVID-19. The sequenced sample was peripheral blood. The V call is TRBV13, the J call TRBJ1-1, with 7 bases that match TRBD1. In DNA, the CDR3 is TGTGCCAGCAGCCCGAGACCAATTGGGACAGTGAACACTGAAGCTTTCTTT. Translating gives CASSPRPIGTVNTEAFF.